Listed here are 13 T cell receptor beta chains from one sample, sequenced in a study of blood T cell repertoires in COVID-19. Measured with immunoSEQ multiplex PCR; TCRdb has only the in-frame clones, and not every one. This sample carries over 100,000 clones, roughly 84% of them seen once, and the ten largest clones take 7.9%. Source material: peripheral blood. The receptors here all came from an elderly woman with active or convalescent COVID-19.

The J gene is TRBJ2-2, the V gene TRBV5-4; D unclear. Trimming left V 6 bases short and J 3 bases short, with 18 bases between. Germline V gives CDR1 SGHNT, CDR2 YYREEE (reference sequence). This CDR3 contains 16 residues. For the CDR3, the DNA is TGTGCCAGCAACAACTATGTGTCAGACTACACCGGGGAGCTGTTTTTT. This encodes CASNNYVSDYTGELFF. Combining the CDR3 with reference TRBV5-4 and TRBJ2-2 gives the whole variable domain ETGVTQSPTHLIKTRGQQVTLRCSSQSGHNTVSWYQQALGQGPQFIFQYYREEENGRGNFPPRFSGLQFPNYSSELNVNALELDDSALYLCASNNYVSDYTGELFFGEGSRLTVL.

The chain carries TRBV4-2 and TRBJ1-2, with D maybe TRBD1 (6 bases). The germline gives CDR1 LGHNA, CDR2 YNFKEQ. Trimming left V 0 bases short and J 2 bases short, with 13 bases between. There are 16 residues in the CDR3. The CDR3 sequence is CASSQDPPQGNYGYTF. As DNA, the CDR3 is TGTGCCAGCAGCCAAGATCCCCCCCAGGGGAACTATGGCTACACCTTC.

This chain joins TRBV18 and TRBJ2-1; D unresolved. The CDR3 loop spans 13 amino acids. V lost 4 bases and J 7 bases, leaving 11 bases between the germline ends. Germline V lookup: CDR1 KGHSH, CDR2 LQKENI. The CDR3 loop reads CASSRGSQNEQFF. In DNA, the CDR3 is TGTGCCAGCTCACGCGGTAGTCAGAATGAGCAGTTCTTC.

The chain couples TRBV11-3 to TRBJ2-3; 7 bases are a match to TRBD2. The length of the CDR3 is 15 residues. V dropped 3 bases and J dropped 1; count of bases not matched to a gene: 4. In germline, CDR1 is SGHNT, CDR2 YENEEA. The CDR3 loop reads CASSLRGFGTDTQYF. The CDR3 DNA is TGTGCCAGCAGCTTGCGGGGGTTCGGCACAGATACGCAGTATTTT.

This chain uses TRBV5-5 with TRBJ2-1, with D possibly matching TRBD2 (5 bases). Germline V CDR1 and CDR2: SGHKS, YYEKEE (reference sequence). The CDR3 runs to 14 residues. Trimming took 5 bases from V and 1 from J, leaving 10 bases between them. CDR3 sequence: CASSYPGSYNEQFF. The CDR3 nucleotides read TGTGCCAGCAGTTACCCGGGATCCTACAATGAGCAGTTCTTC.

V and J are TRBV6-2 or TRBV6-3 and TRBJ2-3, with 10 bases matching TRBD2. The CDR3 is made up of 15 amino acids. V gave up 3 bases and J gave up 4 bases; unmatched junction bases: 4. CDR1 and CDR2 from the germline V gene are MNHEY and SVGEGT. CDR3 residues: CASSYLGLAADTQYF. The CDR3 bases are TGTGCCAGCAGTTATCTTGGACTAGCGGCAGATACGCAGTATTTT.

This rearrangement joins TRBV28 to TRBJ2-3; D not resolved. Germline CDR1 and CDR2: MDHEN and SYDVKM. Trimming took off 5 bases at V and 0 bases at J, with 18 bases between the two ends. The CDR3 has 17 residues. The CDR3 DNA sequence: TGTGCCAGCAGTCCAGTAATTTCTAGTGGTAGCACAGATACGCAGTATTTT. Its protein is CASSPVISSGSTDTQYF. Full variable domain (rest looked up from reference TRBV28 and TRBJ2-3): DVKVTQSSRYLVKRTGEKVFLECVQDMDHENMFWYRQDPGLGLRLIYFSYDVKMKEKGDIPEGYSVSREKKERFSLILESASTNQTSMYLCASSPVISSGSTDTQYFGPGTRLTVL.

V and J are TRBV7-8 and TRBJ1-5; tentative D call: TRBD1 (5 bases). V was trimmed by 2 bases and J by 6 bases, leaving 11 bases between them. This CDR3 comprises 14 residues. Germline V gives CDR1 SGHVS, CDR2 FQNEAQ. The CDR3 region has the DNA TGTGCCAGCAGCTTAACCGGGGGGATTCAGCCCCAGCATTTT. As protein: CASSLTGGIQPQHF.

The V call is TRBV14, the J call TRBJ2-6; TRBD1 matches at 8 bases. The germline V gene has CDR1 SGHDN and CDR2 FVKESK. There are 15 residues in the CDR3. The J segment lost 3 bases and the V segment lost 4 bases, leaving 2 bases of the junction unmatched. The CDR3 nucleotides are TGTGCCAGCAGCCTAACAGGGGGTGGGGCCAACGTCCTGACTTTC. It specifies CASSLTGGGANVLTF.

The CDR3 region is CASSLPNSPLHF. DNA of the CDR3: TGTGCCAGCAGCCTTCCTAATTCACCCCTCCACTTT. The chain uses TRBV7-9 and TRBJ1-6, with D uncertain. CDR3 length: 12 amino acids. V lost 5 bases, J lost 6 bases, and 5 bases lay in between. CDR1 SEHNR and CDR2 FQNEAQ come from the germline V gene (reference sequence).

The J gene is TRBJ2-3, the V gene TRBV28; the D is unclear. CDR1 MDHEN and CDR2 SYDVKM come from the germline V gene. The length of the CDR3 is 17 residues. V shed 6 bases and J shed 0 bases, with 19 bases lying between them. CDR3 in DNA: TGTGCCAGCAGGGTTGCCGATTACAGCTCTAGCACAGATACGCAGTATTTT. Translating gives CASRVADYSSSTDTQYF. Complete variable domain (other parts from reference TRBV28 and TRBJ2-3): DVKVTQSSRYLVKRTGEKVFLECVQDMDHENMFWYRQDPGLGLRLIYFSYDVKMKEKGDIPEGYSVSREKKERFSLILESASTNQTSMYLCASRVADYSSSTDTQYFGPGTRLTVL.

V and J are TRBV6-9 and TRBJ2-4; TRBD1 agrees at 9 bases. Germline CDR1 MNHGY, CDR2 SVAAGI. J gave up 8 bases and V 5 bases, and 22 bases lay outside the gene matches. The CDR3 is 19 residues long. CDR3 residues: CASSRRRTGVGKVWHIQYF. CDR3 DNA: TGTGCCAGCAGTCGTCGCCGGACAGGGGTGGGGAAGGTATGGCACATTCAGTACTTC.

This rearrangement joins TRBV5-1 to TRBJ2-2, with no clear D. V dropped 0 bases and J dropped 4 bases, with 10 bases sitting between them. CDR1 and CDR2 (germline): SGHRS, YFSETQ. The CDR3 extends over 15 amino acids. The CDR3 sequence is CASSLALGSTGELFF. The CDR3 DNA reads TGCGCCAGCAGCTTGGCCCTTGGTAGCACCGGGGAGCTGTTTTTT.